What follows are 26 T cell receptor beta chains derived from one specimen sequenced in a study of breast tumors, draining lymph nodes, adjacent tissues. Breast cancer patients provided tissue from their axillary draining lymph nodes. A single record per CDR3 protein comes from TCRdb applying MiXCR to the multiplex PCR reads. The table has 100,000 to 150,000 distinct CDR3 sequences, 20% to 25% seen once; the top ten hold roughly 2.5%. The sequencing input was axillary lymph node tissue. Source of these receptors: a female donor with breast cancer. Some clones in this sample may be carry-over from other donors' samples.

This clonotype was detected ten times or more. The chain is built from TRBV7-9 and TRBJ2-7, with D hard to call. Germline V gives CDR1 SEHNR, CDR2 FQNEAQ (reference sequence). V was clipped by 3 bases and J by 3 bases, with 9 bases between them. This CDR3 is built from 13 residues. The CDR3 nucleotides read TGTGCCAGCAGCTTGGGTCCATACTACGAGCAGTACTTC. The encoded protein is CASSLGPYYEQYF.

This clonotype was seen ten or more times. V usage is TRBV4-3 and J usage is TRBJ2-1; perhaps TRBD1 as D (6 bases). Per the germline V gene, CDR1 is LGHNA and CDR2 is YSLEER. V lost 0 bases to trimming and J lost 4 bases, with 13 bases between them. The CDR3 contains 16 residues. The DNA of the CDR3 is TGCGCCAGCAGCCAAGATCTAGCCCAGGGGTACAATGAGCAGTTCTTC. Protein: CASSQDLAQGYNEQFF.

Notes on this clonotype: The limits of the CDR3 on the DNA are not certain, so only TCRdb's listed CDR3 is given. The gene calls are TRBV7-2 and TRBJ2-5; the table names TRBD1, a call not compared with the DNA. In germline, CDR1 is SGHTA, CDR2 FQGNSA. The CDR3 has 21 residues if both end residues are counted. The CDR3 spells CASSFYICSAWDRGGQETQYF.

In the case of this clonotype: A read error is possible here, since a much larger clone lies one base away. This chain uses TRBV27 with TRBJ2-1, with 8 bases identical to TRBD2. Germline V gene sequence: CDR1 MNHEY, CDR2 SMNVEV (reference sequence). This CDR3 comprises 17 residues. CDR3 nucleotide sequence: TGTGCCAGCAGTTCCCGACCTAGCCATAGCGGGGACAATGAGCAGTCCTTC. Residues: CASSSRPSHSGDNEQSF.

Comments on this clonotype: One junction end does not reproduce the germline sequence, and a read error may be involved. This chain joins TRBV5-1 and TRBJ2-5; possibly TRBD2 for D (5 bases). The CDR3 length is 15 residues. CDR1 is SGHRS, CDR2 YFSETQ, per germline. CDR3 sequence (DNA): TGCGCCAGCAGCTTGGCCCAGTCTTTTGGGGAGACCCGGTACTTC. Its protein is CASSLAQSFGETRYF.

This clonotype was detected only a few times. CDR3 nucleotides: TGTGCCAGCAGAGGGCCCGGACAGAACAATGAGCAGTTCTTC. It encodes CASRGPGQNNEQFF. This sequence joins TRBV28 and TRBJ2-1; a weak D match, TRBD1 (6 bases). The CDR3 totals 14 residues. The ends were cut back, 6 bases at V and 5 bases at J, with 14 bases in the middle. Germline V gives CDR1 MDHEN, CDR2 SYDVKM.

Ten or more counts support this clonotype. This chain links TRBV7-9 with TRBJ2-2; the D gene could be TRBD1 or TRBD2 (5 bases each). The CDR3 loop spans 14 amino acids. Trimming shortened V by 7 bases and J by 1 base, and 10 bases separated the two germline ends. The germline V gene encodes CDR1 SEHNR and CDR2 FQNEAQ (reference sequence). The CDR3 here is CASNRDGNTGELFF. CDR3 sequence (DNA): TGTGCCAGCAACCGGGACGGGAACACCGGGGAGCTGTTTTTT.

This clonotype was counted at least ten times. This rearrangement joins TRBV7-2 to TRBJ2-1, with TRBD2 matching over 12 bases. This CDR3 comprises 13 residues. V was clipped by 4 bases and J by 10 bases; unmatched bases: 2. Per germline, CDR1 SGHTA and CDR2 FQGNSA. CDR3 coding DNA: TGTGCCAGCAGCTCAGGACTAGCGGGAGAGCAGTTCTTC. This sequence encodes CASSSGLAGEQFF.

This clonotype was seen only a few times. In nucleotides, the CDR3 is TGTGCCAGCAGTGCGTCAGGACAAGCCCAAGAGACCCAGTACTTC. This gives the protein CASSASGQAQETQYF. The rearrangement links TRBV25-1 to TRBJ2-5, with D possibly being TRBD1 (5 bases). Germline-derived CDR1 and CDR2 are MGHDK and SYGVNS. CDR3 length equals 15 residues. Trimming cost V 4 bases and J 1 base, with 13 bases left between them.

V usage is TRBV2 and J usage is TRBJ2-7; 11 positions agree with TRBD2. Germline values: CDR1 SNHLY, CDR2 FYNNEI. With V trimmed by 5 bases and J by 6 bases, 9 bases remained unmatched. This CDR3 has 15 amino acids. The CDR3 DNA is TGTGCCAGCAGTCTTAGCGGGAGGGCCTTCGCCGAGCAGTACTTC. Translated, it gives CASSLSGRAFAEQYF.

With respect to this clonotype: Germline and junction disagree at one end, which may indicate a read error. The rearrangement links TRBV6-5 to TRBJ2-1, with D possibly being TRBD1 or TRBD2 (5 bases each). The germline CDR1 and CDR2 sequences are MNHEY and SVGAGI. The CDR3 contains 14 residues. CDR3 sequence reads: CVSSYGTSYNEQFF. Here the CDR3 DNA reads TGTGTCAGCAGTTACGGGACCTCCTACAATGAGCAGTTCTTC.

This clonotype was counted ten times or more. The chain uses TRBV19 and TRBJ2-1; 11 nucleotides match TRBD2. In germline, CDR1 is LNHDA, CDR2 SQIVND (reference sequence). The CDR3 is made up of 15 amino acids. V shed 7 bases, J shed 9 bases, and the junction held 11 bases outside the gene matches. CDR3 nucleotides: TGTGCCAGTATGCCCGTAGCGGGAGGGCCTTCTGAGCAGTTCTTC. It specifies CASMPVAGGPSEQFF.

This clonotype was counted many times. This chain links TRBV9 with TRBJ2-3, with no clear D. Germline V gives CDR1 SGDLS, CDR2 YYNGEE. V gave up 0 bases and J gave up 0 bases, with 8 bases separating them. The CDR3 is 15 residues long. The DNA of the CDR3 is TGTGCCAGCAGCGTAGGTCCCACTAGCACAGATACGCAGTATTTT. As protein: CASSVGPTSTDTQYF.

This clonotype appeared many times. The chain recombines TRBV5-4 with TRBJ2-1; TRBD1 matches at 8 bases. Germline assignment: CDR1 SGHNT and CDR2 YYREEE (reference sequence). Trimming cost V 5 bases and J 6 bases; bases outside gene matches: 10. The CDR3 loop spans 15 amino acids. CDR3 sequence: CASSRGHRGSNEQFF. DNA for the CDR3: TGTGCCAGCAGTCGGGGCCACAGGGGGAGCAATGAGCAGTTCTTC.

This clonotype has a count of ten or more. J is TRBJ2-2 and V is TRBV20-1; D is ambiguous. CDR3 length: 14 residues. Trimming cost V 0 bases and J 2 bases, with 7 bases left between them. Germline CDR1 reads DFQATT; CDR2 reads SNEGSKA (reference sequence). CDR3 bases: TGCAGTGCTAGAGATCGGGCTAACACCGGGGAGCTGTTTTTT. It specifies CSARDRANTGELFF.

About this clonotype itself: This clone may be a read error of a much larger clone one base away. As DNA, the CDR3 is TGTGCCAGCAGCTTGGGCGAGACCAACTATGGCTACGCCTTC. It translates to CASSLGETNYGYAF. The chain links TRBV11-2 to TRBJ1-2; D is unresolved. Germline CDR1 and CDR2: SGHAT and FQNNGV. The CDR3 is made up of 14 amino acids.

For this clonotype: Just one base apart from a much larger clone, this may be a read error. This rearrangement joins TRBV7-9 to TRBJ1-2; perhaps TRBD1 as D (6 bases). Trimming pared 6 bases from V and 2 bases from J, leaving 13 bases between. The CDR3 extends over 14 amino acids. Germline CDR1 and CDR2: SEHNR and FQNEAQ (reference sequence). The CDR3 sequence is CASSPGAQNYGYTF. As DNA, the CDR3 is TGTGCCAGCAGTCCGGGGGCGCAGAACTATGGCTACACCTTC.

On this clonotype: A read error may explain this, as a much larger clone is one base away. The conserved phenylalanine or tryptophan is not found at the CDR3 terminus, so this likely reflects a read error. V and J are TRBV12-3 or TRBV12-4 and TRBJ1-2, with D tentatively TRBD1 (5 bases). This CDR3 is 15 amino acids long. Trimming removed 1 base at V and 0 bases at J, with 9 bases between. The CDR3 loop is CASSLVQGANYGYTS. CDR3 coding DNA: TGTGCCAGCAGTTTAGTCCAGGGAGCTAACTATGGCTACACCTCC.

This clonotype was observed a few times. V gene TRBV15 combines with J gene TRBJ2-6; D call uncertain. Germline CDR1 is LNHNV and CDR2 is YYDKDF (reference sequence). Trimming shortened V by 5 bases and J by 1 base, and 15 bases separated the two germline ends. The CDR3 has 17 amino acids. CDR3 nucleotide sequence: TGTGCCACCAGCCCCCGTAAGGGAATGTCTGGGGCCAACGTCCTGACTTTC. Translated: CATSPRKGMSGANVLTF.

A single count supports this clonotype. Its ends do not fully match the called genes, so a read error is possible. The gene calls are TRBV20-1 and TRBJ2-4; the D gene could be TRBD1 or TRBD2 (5 bases each). CDR1 and CDR2 (germline): DFQATT, SNEGSKA (reference sequence). CDR3 length equals 15 residues. CDR3 region: CSTRERRASKNIQYF. CDR3 sequence (DNA): TGCAGTACTAGAGAGCGCAGGGCTAGCAAAAACATTCAGTACTTC.

This clonotype has at least ten counts. The rearrangement joins TRBV11-3 to TRBJ1-6; 10 bases match TRBD1. The germline gives CDR1 SGHNT, CDR2 YENEEA. This CDR3 has 15 residues. Losses at the gene ends were 3 bases for V and 7 bases for J; bases not matched to a gene: 3. The CDR3 here is CASSLRDRGNSPLHF. DNA for the CDR3: TGTGCCAGCAGCTTGCGGGACAGGGGAAATTCACCCCTCCACTTT.

This clonotype was seen a handful of times. This chain uses TRBV3-1 with TRBJ2-2; 7 bases are a match to TRBD2. Trimming took 4 bases from V and 5 from J; bases not matched to a gene: 7. The CDR3 consists of 15 residues. Germline loops: CDR1 LGHDT, CDR2 YNNKEL (reference sequence). CDR3 in amino acids: CASSPQAAGTGELFF. The CDR3 region has the DNA TGTGCCAGCAGCCCCCAGGCAGCGGGGACCGGGGAGCTGTTTTTT.

This clonotype was observed many times. V is TRBV5-1 and J is TRBJ2-3, with D perhaps matching TRBD1 (6 bases). V was trimmed by 2 bases and J by 4 bases, leaving 11 bases between them. This CDR3 region has 14 residues. Germline V gene sequence: CDR1 SGHRS, CDR2 YFSETQ. Here the CDR3 DNA reads TGCGCCAGCAGCTTACGGACAGACTCAGATACGCAGTATTTT. Translation gives CASSLRTDSDTQYF.

V usage is TRBV28 and J usage is TRBJ2-6; D ambiguous. Germline lookup yields CDR1 MDHEN and CDR2 SYDVKM. V was shortened by 5 bases and J by 2 bases, with 10 bases between the two germline ends. The CDR3 totals 15 residues. This chain's CDR3 is CASSPPKAGANVLTF. The CDR3 DNA is TGTGCCAGCAGTCCCCCCAAGGCTGGGGCCAACGTCCTGACTTTC.

This clonotype was seen at least ten times. The chain uses TRBV7-9 and TRBJ1-6, with D unclear. The germline CDR1 and CDR2 sequences are SEHNR and FQNEAQ (reference sequence). This CDR3 has 15 residues. Between the trimmed V and J ends, which lost 3 bases and 10 bases, there was a span of 16 bases. The CDR3 loop is CASSFSPGSQSPLHF. CDR3 sequence (DNA): TGTGCCAGCAGCTTTTCCCCAGGATCGCAGTCACCCCTCCACTTT.

This clonotype showed up many times. The chain employs TRBV11-3 and TRBJ2-1; D is uncertain. The CDR3 runs to 12 residues. V was pared by 1 base and J by 8 bases, with 6 bases between. Germline V CDR1 and CDR2: SGHNT, YENEEA. DNA of the CDR3: TGTGCCAGCAGCTTAGGTTTGGATGAGCAGTTCTTC. Its translation: CASSLGLDEQFF.